One and the same sample provided the 30 T cell receptor beta chains below, sequenced in a study of blood T cell repertoires in COVID-19. Some clones are missing from TCRdb's copy, which holds only in-frame ones; the method was immunoSEQ multiplex PCR. The table includes 95,000 to 150,000 clones, approximately 68% detected once. Specimen: peripheral blood. The receptors were gathered from a woman aged 70 to 79 with acute or convalescent COVID-19.

This clone was detected once. This chain links TRBV10-3 with TRBJ1-1; tentative D call: TRBD1 (5 bases). Trimming removed 3 bases from V and 1 base from J, with 9 bases in between. Per the germline V gene, CDR1 is ENHRY and CDR2 is SYGVKD. The CDR3 is 14 residues long. The CDR3 region has the DNA TGTGCCATCAGTGAAATGGGGGGGAACACTGAAGCTTTCTTT. It codes for CAISEMGGNTEAFF.

The chain recombines TRBV30 with TRBJ1-5; maybe TRBD1 (6 bases). Germline assignment: CDR1 GTSNPN and CDR2 SVGIG (reference sequence). This CDR3 region has 15 residues. The V gene lost 5 bases and the J gene lost 0 bases, with 14 bases spanning the gap. Written as DNA, the CDR3 is TGTGCCTGGCTTGAACAGGGTTATAGCAATCAGCCCCAGCATTTT. Its protein is CAWLEQGYSNQPQHF.

J is TRBJ2-1 and V is TRBV27; 7 nucleotides agree with TRBD1. CDR1 MNHEY and CDR2 SMNVEV come from the germline V gene (reference sequence). The CDR3 loop spans 15 amino acids. J gave up 1 base and V 3 bases, and 3 bases lay outside the gene matches. In DNA, the CDR3 is TGTGCCAGCAGTTTCTACAGGGGATCCTACAATGAGCAGTTCTTC. Protein product: CASSFYRGSYNEQFF.

V is TRBV12-3 or TRBV12-4 and J is TRBJ1-6; no clear D gene. V lost 10 bases and J lost 7, with 14 bases in between. The CDR3 extends over 13 amino acids. The CDR3 DNA reads as TGTGCCACCTCAGGTACTGGGAATTCACCCCTCCACTTT. This sequence encodes CATSGTGNSPLHF.

This clone showed up just a few times. The rearrangement uses TRBV2 and TRBJ1-6; TRBD1 matches 10 bases. CDR3 length: 16 amino acids. Germline values: CDR1 SNHLY, CDR2 FYNNEI. V lost 5 bases to trimming and J lost 6 bases; unmatched junction nucleotides: 7. DNA of the CDR3: TGTGCCAGCAGTCTGACAGGGGGCGGCAGTAATTCACCCCTCCACTTT. It codes for CASSLTGGGSNSPLHF.

This clone was observed at least ten times. The V and J genes are TRBV4-1 and TRBJ2-2; TRBD2 aligns across 11 bases. V shed 4 bases, J shed 2 bases, and the junction held 6 bases outside the gene matches. The germline gives CDR1 MGHRA, CDR2 YSYEKL. The CDR3 covers 17 residues. CDR3 amino acids: CASSLRTSGPNTGELFF. The DNA for the CDR3 is TGCGCCAGCAGCCTAAGGACTAGCGGGCCAAACACCGGGGAGCTGTTTTTT.

The chain joins TRBV5-4 to TRBJ2-3; tentative D call: TRBD2 (6 bases). Per germline, CDR1 SGHNT and CDR2 YYREEE (reference sequence). With 2 bases removed from V and 4 bases from J, the gap between germline ends came to 11 bases. The CDR3 covers 14 residues. As DNA, the CDR3 is TGTGCCAGCAGCTTTAGCGGTAGCGCAGATACGCAGTATTTT. Protein: CASSFSGSADTQYF.

The chain recombines TRBV5-8 with TRBJ2-1, with 10 bases identical to TRBD2. CDR1 is SGHTS and CDR2 is YDEGEE in the germline V gene. With V trimmed by 2 bases and J by 4 bases, 6 bases remained unmatched. The CDR3 runs 16 residues. The CDR3 DNA reads TGTGCCAGCAGCTTTATAGCGGGAGGCCTATACAATGAGCAGTTCTTC. Translation gives CASSFIAGGLYNEQFF.

The chain couples TRBV6-2 or TRBV6-3 to TRBJ2-5, with a tentative D call TRBD2 (6 bases). This CDR3 spans 11 amino acids. Germline CDR1 MNHEY, CDR2 SVGEGT. The V and J ends lost 2 bases and 9 bases respectively, with 7 bases between them. CDR3 protein: CASSYGGSQYF. The CDR3 coding sequence is TGTGCCAGCAGTTACGGGGGGTCCCAGTACTTC.

The chain couples TRBV6-5 to TRBJ1-2; 10 bases are shared with TRBD1. The CDR3 sequence is 13 residues long. Germline V gene lookup returns CDR1 MNHEY and CDR2 SVGAGI. V dropped 6 bases and J dropped 5; count of bases not matched to a gene: 3. CDR3 in amino acids: CASRGTGVYGYTF. Here the CDR3 DNA reads TGTGCCAGCAGGGGGACAGGGGTGTATGGCTACACCTTC.

The chain is built from TRBV2 and TRBJ1-1; perhaps TRBD1 as D (6 bases). The V gene's germline CDR1 is SNHLY and CDR2 FYNNEI. V gave up 7 bases and J gave up 1 base, with 13 bases separating them. This CDR3 is built from 14 residues. The CDR3 region is CASTTRTENTEAFF. CDR3 in DNA: TGTGCCAGCACCACTAGGACAGAGAACACTGAAGCTTTCTTT. Using reference TRBV2 and TRBJ1-1 for the parts outside the CDR3, the full variable domain is EPEVTQTPSHQVTQMGQEVILRCVPISNHLYFYWYRQILGQKVEFLVSFYNNEISEKSEIFDDQFSVERPDGSNFTLKIRSTKLEDSAMYFCASTTRTENTEAFFGQGTRLTVV.

The chain joins TRBV5-8 to TRBJ1-5; 7 bases are shared with TRBD1. Germline assignment: CDR1 SGHTS and CDR2 YDEGEE. The trim removed 3 bases at V and 7 bases at J, leaving 4 bases unmatched. The CDR3 extends over 13 amino acids. The CDR3 sequence: CASSSRQGQPQHF. CDR3 bases: TGTGCCAGCAGCTCAAGACAGGGACAGCCCCAGCATTTT. The full variable domain, with the rest looked up from reference TRBV5-8 and TRBJ1-5, is EAGVTQSPTHLIKTRGQQATLRCSPISGHTSVYWYQQALGLGLQFLLWYDEGEERNRGNFPPRFSGRQFPNYSSELNVNALELEDSALYLCASSSRQGQPQHFGDGTRLSIL.

The chain recombines TRBV7-6 with TRBJ2-7; TRBD2 matches at 11 bases. Per the germline V gene, CDR1 is SGHVS and CDR2 is FNYEAQ. This CDR3 region has 16 residues. The V and J ends lost 5 bases and 3 bases, in that order; junction bases with no gene match: 9. The CDR3 loop is CASSPSLAGGFYEQYF. CDR3 in DNA: TGTGCCAGCAGCCCGTCATTAGCGGGAGGGTTCTACGAGCAGTACTTC. Supplemented by reference TRBV7-6 and TRBJ2-7, the full variable domain reads GAGVSQSPRYKVTKRGQDVALRCDPISGHVSLYWYRQALGQGPEFLTYFNYEAQQDKSGLPNDRFSAERPEGSISTLTIQRTEQRDSAMYRCASSPSLAGGFYEQYFGPGTRLTVT.

CDR3 sequence: CASSIGRQETQYF. The CDR3, as DNA: TGTGCCAGTAGTATTGGCAGACAAGAGACCCAGTACTTC. The V and J genes are TRBV19 and TRBJ2-5, with D unclear. From germline, CDR1 is LNHDA and CDR2 SQIVND (reference sequence). V gave up 3 bases and J gave up 2 bases, with 7 bases separating them. The CDR3 has 13 residues.

The V call is TRBV7-2, the J call TRBJ2-1; possible D gene TRBD1, 6 bases. Germline V gene lookup returns CDR1 SGHTA and CDR2 FQGNSA. This CDR3 is built from 13 residues. V lost 5 bases and J lost 7, with 12 bases in between. The CDR3 sequence is CASSPPGQNEQFF. In nucleotides, the CDR3 is TGTGCCAGCAGCCCCCCGGGACAAAATGAGCAGTTCTTC.

The J gene is TRBJ1-1, the V gene TRBV6-6; the D gene is possibly TRBD1 (6 bases). The CDR3 spans 14 residues. Germline loops: CDR1 MNHNY, CDR2 SVGAGI (reference sequence). V was clipped by 6 bases and J by 5 bases, with 16 bases between them. The DNA of the CDR3 is TGTGCCAGCAGAGAACAGGGCCTCGGAACTGAAGCTTTCTTT. Translating gives CASREQGLGTEAFF.

V and J are TRBV3-1 (or the pseudogene TRBV3-2) and TRBJ2-2; 12 bases are a match to TRBD2. There are 15 residues in the CDR3. The germline CDR1 and CDR2 sequences are LGHDT and YNNKEL (reference sequence). Trimming cost V 6 bases and J 6 bases; bases outside gene matches: 5. Here the CDR3 DNA reads TGTGCCAGCAGACCGGGACTAGCGGGCCCCGGGGAGCTGTTTTTT. This sequence encodes CASRPGLAGPGELFF.

This clone has just a few counts. This sequence joins TRBV28 and TRBJ2-4; 7 nucleotides match TRBD2. This CDR3 has 17 residues. CDR1 is MDHEN, CDR2 SYDVKM, per germline. V shed 2 bases, J shed 0 bases, and the junction held 7 bases outside the gene matches. The CDR3 sequence: CASSLRDYSLAKNIQYF. As DNA, the CDR3 is TGTGCCAGCAGTTTACGGGACTATTCACTAGCCAAAAACATTCAGTACTTC.

V and J are TRBV2 and TRBJ2-7, with 12 bases fitting TRBD2. The germline V gene encodes CDR1 SNHLY and CDR2 FYNNEI. The CDR3 runs 15 residues. V was pared by 5 bases and J by 6 bases, with 8 bases of the junction left unmatched. The CDR3 nucleotides read TGTGCCAGCAGTTACCGGACTAGCGGGAATCCCGAGCAGTACTTC. Translating it yields CASSYRTSGNPEQYF.

This clone was detected only a few times. The chain carries TRBV10-3 and TRBJ2-1; perhaps TRBD1 as D (6 bases). This CDR3 contains 15 residues. Germline CDR1 and CDR2: ENHRY and SYGVKD. Trimming cost V 0 bases and J 7 bases, with 13 bases left between them. CDR3 nucleotides: TGTGCCATCAGTGAGTCGGCAGGAACAGGGAATGAGCAGTTCTTC. It codes for CAISESAGTGNEQFF.

This clone was recorded only once. The gene calls are TRBV4-1 and TRBJ1-6; 8 nucleotides match TRBD1. The V gene's germline CDR1 is MGHRA and CDR2 YSYEKL. This CDR3 spans 16 amino acids. The junction had 6 bases not matched to a gene; V was cut back by 1 base and J by 7 bases. CDR3 loop: CASSQVGTGLNSPLHF. The CDR3 bases are TGCGCCAGCAGCCAAGTCGGGACAGGTCTAAATTCACCCCTCCACTTT.

The chain recombines TRBV27 with TRBJ1-5, with D unclear. Trimming stripped 10 bases from V and 1 base from J, with 17 bases between. This CDR3 region has 15 residues. Germline CDR1 and CDR2: MNHEY and SMNVEV (reference sequence). As DNA, the CDR3 is TGTGCCACCCGGAAACACGACGGGAGCAATCAGCCCCAGCATTTT. Protein product: CATRKHDGSNQPQHF.

The chain has TRBV7-2 and TRBJ2-5; D unresolved. From germline, CDR1 is SGHTA and CDR2 FQGNSA. Trimming cost V 2 bases and J 7 bases, with 8 bases left between them. CDR3 size: 12 residues. The CDR3 loop is CASSLLRGTQYF. Here the CDR3 DNA reads TGTGCCAGCAGCTTACTTCGAGGGACCCAGTACTTC.

The chain carries TRBV5-1 and TRBJ2-1; 7 nucleotides line up with TRBD1. Losses at the gene ends were 4 bases for V and 3 bases for J; bases not matched to a gene: 7. Germline CDR1 reads SGHRS; CDR2 reads YFSETQ. The CDR3 totals 15 residues. The CDR3 nucleotides read TGCGCCAGCAGCAACGGACAGGCGATCTACAATGAGCAGTTCTTC. Protein sequence: CASSNGQAIYNEQFF. Variable domain in full (rest from reference TRBV5-1 and TRBJ2-1): KAGVTQTPRYLIKTRGQQVTLSCSPISGHRSVSWYQQTPGQGLQFLFEYFSETQRNKGNFPGRFSGRQFSNSRSEMNVSTLELGDSALYLCASSNGQAIYNEQFFGPGTRLTVL.

The count of this clone is one. This chain links TRBV3-1 (or the pseudogene TRBV3-2) with TRBJ1-2, with no clear D. Germline V gives CDR1 LGHDT, CDR2 YNNKEL (reference sequence). Trimming took off 8 bases at V and 5 bases at J, with 15 bases between the two ends. CDR3 length equals 13 residues. In DNA form, the CDR3 reads TGTGCCAGCCCCTCGTCGAGGTTTTATGGCTACACCTTC. The encoded protein is CASPSSRFYGYTF.

V is TRBV7-2 and J is TRBJ1-6; no reliable D call. V was trimmed by 4 bases and J by 8 bases, leaving 6 bases between them. Germline V gene sequence: CDR1 SGHTA, CDR2 FQGNSA. The CDR3 contains 12 residues. CDR3 sequence reads: CASSSGDSPLHF. The CDR3 bases are TGTGCCAGCAGCTCCGGAGATTCACCCCTCCACTTT.

The chain has TRBV7-8 and TRBJ1-2; no definite D call. The germline gives CDR1 SGHVS, CDR2 FQNEAQ. V lost 2 bases and J lost 6, with 10 bases in between. The CDR3 runs 13 residues. The CDR3 bases are TGTGCCAGCAGCTTAATGGAGGATCATGGCTACACCTTC. Translation gives CASSLMEDHGYTF.

The chain couples TRBV11-3 to TRBJ2-3; TRBD2 might be the D (6 bases). Germline V CDR1 and CDR2: SGHNT, YENEEA. CDR3 length: 14 residues. Trimming took off 4 bases at V and 0 bases at J, with 8 bases between the two ends. The CDR3 DNA reads TGTGCCAGCAGCTCCAGCGGGAGCACAGATACGCAGTATTTT. Encoded protein: CASSSSGSTDTQYF.

The chain uses TRBV5-8 and TRBJ2-5, with 10 positions matching TRBD1. CDR3 length equals 15 residues. After removal of 4 bases from V and 4 bases from J, the junction contained 7 bases not matched to a gene. The germline V gene has CDR1 SGHTS and CDR2 YDEGEE. DNA for the CDR3: TGTGCCAGCAGCCACGGGACAGGGGACGGAGAGACCCAGTACTTC. This sequence encodes CASSHGTGDGETQYF.

V usage is TRBV6-1 and J usage is TRBJ2-7, with D perhaps matching TRBD1 (5 bases). The CDR3 totals 14 residues. Germline values: CDR1 MNHNS, CDR2 SASEGT. Trimming took off 7 bases at V and 7 bases at J, with 20 bases between the two ends. The CDR3 protein is CASTPKGIAWEQYF. CDR3 nucleotide sequence: TGTGCCAGCACCCCTAAGGGGATAGCCTGGGAGCAGTACTTC.